The T cell receptor beta chain under discussion was sequenced for a study of cytomegalovirus exposure and HLA in healthy donors. Using immunoSEQ multiplex PCR, the repertoire was profiled, and TCRdb retains in-frame clones only, with some absent. The sample has roughly 150,000 clones; about 90% are singletons. The junction had 4 bases not matched to a gene; V was cut back by 3 bases and J by 4 bases. The CDR3 sequence is 16 residues long. CDR1 MDHEN and CDR2 SYDVKM come from the germline V gene. Study results and limitations: TCR beta chains numbering 164 were designated cytomegalovirus-associated.

This clone was observed once. Its cognate antigen is unknown. The sample comprised PBMCs. This sequence was found in a man younger than 30 in good health and CMV-seropositive. The rearrangement links TRBV28 to TRBJ2-1; TRBD2 agrees at 12 bases. For the CDR3, the DNA is TGTGCCAGCAGTTTCGGACTAGCGGGATCTTACAATGAGCAGTTCTTC. Its translation is CASSFGLAGSYNEQFF.